The rows below give T cell receptor beta chains drawn from one sample of a study of molecular identifiers for immune sequencing clone quantification. TCRdb reprocessed the PCR reads with MiXCR, giving one entry per CDR3 protein. The sample has about half a million distinct CDR3 sequences; 20% to 25% are singletons. The sequenced sample was naive CD8+ T cells from blood, with Jurkat cell RNA spiked in. These receptors were collected from a human donor in good health. Some libraries in this study had Jurkat cell RNA spiked in. Both conserved end residues are part of each CDR3. A D gene is named only where the DNA matches it firmly. Clone size appears in some rows only: once, few, many, or a class for an expanded clone.

v_gene	d_gene	abundance	j_gene	CDR3nt	CDR3aa
TRBV5-1	TRBD1	many	TRBJ2-7	TGCGCCAGCAGCTGGACAGGGGACTTCTCCTACGAGCAGTACTTC	CASSWTGDFSYEQYF
TRBV19	TRBD2	few	TRBJ2-7	TGTGCCAGTAGTACCCTGGCGGGGGTGGTCTACGAGCAGTACTTC	CASSTLAGVVYEQYF
TRBV5-1	.	few	TRBJ2-2	TGCGCCAGCAGCTGGGTCGGGACAACGAACACCGGGGAGCTGTTTTTT	CASSWVGTTNTGELFF
TRBV7-6	.	many	TRBJ2-5	TGTGCCAGCAGCTCCGAGATTAACATTCAAGAGACCCAGTACTTC	CASSSEINIQETQYF
TRBV30	TRBD1	.	TRBJ1-2	TGTGCCTGGAAACATCGTGGGACAGCCTTATTAGCTAACTATGGCTACACCTTC	CAWKHRGTALLANYGYTF
TRBV20-1	.	many	TRBJ2-7	TGCAGTGCCGTGGACGGAACCTACGAGCAGTACTTC	CSAVDGTYEQYF
TRBV19	.	many	TRBJ2-1	TGTGCCAGTAGTATCACCTCCTACAATGAGCAGTTCTTC	CASSITSYNEQFF
TRBV19	.	.	TRBJ1-1	TGTGCCGGTAGTCATCGAGGGGGGGCTGAAGCTTTCTTT	CAGSHRGGAEAFF
TRBV9	TRBD1	many	TRBJ2-3	TGTGCCAGCAGCGTACAAGCAGGACAGGGAGTAGATACGCAGTATTTT	CASSVQAGQGVDTQYF
TRBV4-1	.	many	TRBJ2-7	TGCGCCAGCAGCCAAGATCGGCAGGCGCCCCGCTACGAGCAGTACTTC	CASSQDRQAPRYEQYF
TRBV5-1	.	many	TRBJ2-1	TGCGCCAGCAGCTTGGGGCAGGGCGTGAATGAGCAGTTCTTC	CASSLGQGVNEQFF
TRBV28	TRBD1	.	TRBJ1-6	TGTGCCAGCAGTATCAGACAGGGACGCTCCTATAATTCACCCCTCCACTTT	CASSIRQGRSYNSPLHF
TRBV28	.	many	TRBJ2-7	TGTGCCAGCAGTCTCCTTGGGGAGCAGTACTTC	CASSLLGEQYF
TRBV29-1	TRBD2	.	TRBJ2-7	TGCAGCGTTTCCCTAGCGGGAGCCGAGCAGTACTTC	CSVSLAGAEQYF
TRBV7-7	.	few	TRBJ2-2	TGTGCTAGCAGCTTAGTCCTCGATAACACCGGGGAGCTGTTTTTT	CASSLVLDNTGELFF
TRBV6-5	.	few	TRBJ2-7	TGTGCCAGCAGTTGGTTTTCAGGAACTAACTACGAGCAGTACTTC	CASSWFSGTNYEQYF
TRBV4-3	.	few	TRBJ2-7	TGCGCCAGCAGCCAAGATCGGCACGGATCCTACGAGCAGTACTTC	CASSQDRHGSYEQYF
TRBV2	TRBD2	few	TRBJ2-3	TGTGCCAGCACCAAGGGACTAGCGGGGGGAAGAAGCACAGATACGCAGTATTTT	CASTKGLAGGRSTDTQYF
TRBV7-2	TRBD1	.	TRBJ2-7	TGTGCCAGCAGCTTAGCGGGACAGACCTACGGGCAGTACTTC	CASSLAGQTYGQYF
TRBV29-1	TRBD1	many	TRBJ2-4	TGCAGCGTGATGGACAGGCAAGGCATTCAGTACTTC	CSVMDRQGIQYF
TRBV4-1	.	.	TRBJ2-1	TGCGCCAGCAGCCCCCTGCCGGGCAATGAGCAGTTCTTC	CASSPLPGNEQFF
TRBV7-2	TRBD1	.	TRBJ1-4	TGTGCCAGCAGCCCCATGGCTACAGGGGTTGAAAAACTGTTTTTT	CASSPMATGVEKLFF
TRBV4-3	.	.	TRBJ2-3	TGCGCCAGCAGCCCCGAATGGGGAGAGAGCACAGATACGCAGTATTTT	CASSPEWGESTDTQYF
TRBV30	.	many	TRBJ1-1	TGTGCCTGGAGTGTACGGTGGCAAATGAACACTGAAGCTTTCTTT	CAWSVRWQMNTEAFF
TRBV18	.	few	TRBJ2-4	TGTGCCAGCTCACCCCCAGAGAGCTTAGCCAAAAACATTCAGTACTTC	CASSPPESLAKNIQYF
TRBV7-9	TRBD2	many	TRBJ2-3	TGTGCCAGCAGCGATCCGGGACTAGCGTCCGATACGCAGTATTTT	CASSDPGLASDTQYF